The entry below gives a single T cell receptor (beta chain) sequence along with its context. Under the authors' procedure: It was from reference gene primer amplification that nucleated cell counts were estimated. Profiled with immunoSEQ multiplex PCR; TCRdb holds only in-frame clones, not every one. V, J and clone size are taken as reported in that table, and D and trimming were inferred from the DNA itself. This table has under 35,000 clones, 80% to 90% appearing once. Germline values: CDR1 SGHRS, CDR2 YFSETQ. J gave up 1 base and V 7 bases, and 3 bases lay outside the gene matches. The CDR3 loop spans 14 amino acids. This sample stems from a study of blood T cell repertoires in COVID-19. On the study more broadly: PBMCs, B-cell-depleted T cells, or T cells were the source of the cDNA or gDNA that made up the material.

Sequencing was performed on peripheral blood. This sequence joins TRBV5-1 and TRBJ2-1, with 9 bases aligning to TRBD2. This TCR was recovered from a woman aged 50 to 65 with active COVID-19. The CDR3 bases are TGCGCCAGCGGTGCGGGAGGGTCCTACAATGAGCAGTTCTTC. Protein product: CASGAGGSYNEQFF.